The next 25 T cell receptor beta chains were all read from a single sample in a study of shared clonotypes between healthy human individuals. Sequenced by immunoSEQ multiplex PCR; TCRdb stores in-frame clones only, minus some. The repertoire holds approximately 2,300,000 clones, with about nine tenths as singletons. Material: naive CD4+ T cells from PBMCs. Sample subset: CD45RA+ positively selected. The origin of the receptors is a man aged 18 to 29 in good health. Some clones in this sample may be carry-over from other donors' samples.

The rearrangement uses TRBV7-9 and TRBJ2-5; D remains unclear. This CDR3 spans 15 amino acids. V shed 2 bases and J shed 0 bases, with 10 bases lying between them. Per germline, CDR1 SEHNR and CDR2 FQNEAQ (reference sequence). CDR3 region: CASSLTPTDQETQYF. The CDR3 bases are TGTGCCAGCAGCTTAACGCCGACGGACCAAGAGACCCAGTACTTC.

This chain uses TRBV25-1 with TRBJ2-5, with D unresolved. The CDR3 is made up of 14 amino acids. CDR1 is MGHDK and CDR2 is SYGVNS in the germline V gene. V dropped 6 bases and J dropped 5 bases, with 16 bases sitting between them. In DNA form, the CDR3 reads TGTGCCAGCAGCGGTGGGTATCTGACGGAGACCCAGTACTTC. Its translation is CASSGGYLTETQYF.

Notes on this clone: Other DNA sequences in the same sample also yield this CDR3. The V gene is TRBV4-1, the J gene TRBJ2-1; D is ambiguous. Germline lookup yields CDR1 MGHRA and CDR2 YSYEKL. This CDR3 has 14 amino acids. Trimming cost V 0 bases and J 1 base, with 4 bases left between them. Written as DNA, the CDR3 is TGCGCCAGCAGCCAAGACCCATCCTACAATGAGCAGTTCTTC. As protein: CASSQDPSYNEQFF.

J is TRBJ2-2 and V is TRBV4-1; 9 bases are shared with TRBD1. CDR1 and CDR2 (germline): MGHRA, YSYEKL. The CDR3 loop spans 17 amino acids. Trimming took 2 bases from V and 7 from J; bases not matched to a gene: 11. This CDR3 reads CASSQSWDRESIGELFF. DNA of the CDR3: TGCGCCAGCAGCCAATCCTGGGACAGGGAGAGTATCGGGGAGCTGTTTTTT.

The V call is TRBV7-2, the J call TRBJ1-3; tentative D call: TRBD1 (6 bases). V gave up 5 bases and J gave up 4 bases, with 18 bases separating them. The germline CDR1 and CDR2 sequences are SGHTA and FQGNSA. The CDR3 totals 16 residues. The DNA of the CDR3 is TGTGCCAGCAGCGCACAGTCGGGGGCTTCGGGAAACACCATATATTTT. Translation: CASSAQSGASGNTIYF.

V usage is TRBV13 and J usage is TRBJ1-1, with unresolved D. Germline loops: CDR1 PRHDT, CDR2 FYEKMQ (reference sequence). CDR3 size: 15 residues. V was cut by 0 bases and J by 1 base, with 9 bases left in between. The CDR3 bases are TGTGCCAGCAGCTTAGGCTCCCGGAAGAACACTGAAGCTTTCTTT. This translates into CASSLGSRKNTEAFF. The full variable domain, completed using reference TRBV13 and TRBJ1-1, is AAGVIQSPRHLIKEKRETATLKCYPIPRHDTVYWYQQGPGQDPQFLISFYEKMQSDKGSIPDRFSAQQFSDYHSELNMSSLELGDSALYFCASSLGSRKNTEAFFGQGTRLTVV.

This chain links TRBV15 with TRBJ2-3, with 12 bases matching TRBD2. The CDR3 totals 19 residues. Germline V lookup: CDR1 LNHNV, CDR2 YYDKDF (reference sequence). The junction had 11 bases not matched to a gene; V was cut back by 0 bases and J by 4 bases. The CDR3 reads CATSRDGLAGGPLADTQYF. CDR3 nucleotides: TGTGCCACCAGCAGAGATGGTCTAGCGGGAGGGCCTTTGGCAGATACGCAGTATTTT.

This chain uses TRBV23-1 with TRBJ1-5; TRBD1 matches at 7 bases. Being an ORF, TRBV23-1 has a function that is uncertain. The CDR3 covers 19 residues. V trimming: 5 bases; J trimming: 3 bases; junction bases outside the gene matches: 19. The CDR3 protein is CASSSPFHRDEGANQPQHF. In nucleotides, the CDR3 is TGCGCCAGCAGTTCCCCATTTCACCGGGACGAGGGGGCCAATCAGCCCCAGCATTTT.

V and J are TRBV2 and TRBJ1-4; D gene unclear. CDR1 is SNHLY and CDR2 is FYNNEI in the germline V gene. V was pared by 6 bases and J by 7 bases, with 18 bases between. The CDR3 is 15 residues long. The CDR3 sequence is CASSPNVGSGEKLFF. The CDR3 bases are TGTGCCAGCAGCCCCAATGTGGGGAGCGGTGAAAAACTGTTTTTT.

The chain links TRBV2 to TRBJ2-5, with unresolved D. Trimming took off 6 bases at V and 5 bases at J, with 31 bases between the two ends. This CDR3 has 19 residues. Germline CDR1 is SNHLY and CDR2 is FYNNEI. DNA of the CDR3: TGTGCCAGCAGGAGCTCTGACCGACCCTGGTCGTCGTTAGGTGAGACCCAGTACTTC. Protein sequence: CASRSSDRPWSSLGETQYF.

The rearrangement links TRBV6-5 to TRBJ1-2; TRBD1 matches at 8 bases. The V segment lost 2 bases and the J segment 8 bases; nucleotides outside the gene matches: 7. The CDR3 runs to 14 residues. Looked up from germline, CDR1 is MNHEY and CDR2 is SVGAGI. The CDR3 protein is CASSYADRDRGYTF. The CDR3 nucleotides are TGTGCCAGCAGTTACGCCGACAGGGACAGGGGCTACACCTTC.

The rearrangement joins TRBV29-1 to TRBJ2-3; a possible D gene is TRBD1 (6 bases). Germline V gene sequence: CDR1 SQVTM, CDR2 ANQGSEA. Trimming shortened V by 1 base and J by 4 bases, and 15 bases separated the two germline ends. The CDR3 is 15 residues long. The CDR3 DNA sequence: TGCAGCGTTGAAGGCACAGGGTCTGCAGCAGATACGCAGTATTTT. Protein sequence: CSVEGTGSAADTQYF.

CDR3 region: CASSLEDYNQPQHF. DNA of the CDR3: TGTGCCAGCAGCTTAGAGGATTACAATCAGCCCCAGCATTTT. The V call is TRBV7-9, the J call TRBJ1-5; D not certain. V lost 1 base to trimming and J lost 3 bases, with 7 bases between them. The CDR3 consists of 14 residues. Looked up from germline, CDR1 is SEHNR and CDR2 is FQNEAQ (reference sequence).

The rearrangement links TRBV6-1 to TRBJ2-1; D gene unclear. The germline V gene encodes CDR1 MNHNS and CDR2 SASEGT. The CDR3 is made up of 12 amino acids. The germline V and J ends were trimmed by 6 bases and 9 bases, with 12 bases remaining between them. CDR3 DNA sequence: TGTGCCAGCAGCCCTTCCTTGGGTGAGCAGTTCTTC. This gives the protein CASSPSLGEQFF.

This clone was recorded once. CDR3 bases: TGTGCCAGCAGCTTAGCAGGGATAGGACGACTTACCGAGCAGTACTTC. Protein: CASSLAGIGRLTEQYF. The chain recombines TRBV7-2 with TRBJ2-7; D is uncertain. From germline, CDR1 is SGHTA and CDR2 FQGNSA. This CDR3 is 16 amino acids long. V was shortened by 0 bases and J by 6 bases, with 18 bases between the two germline ends.

The chain links TRBV14 to TRBJ1-1; D is unclear. The germline V gene has CDR1 SGHDN and CDR2 FVKESK. CDR3 length: 11 residues. Trimming removed 3 bases from V and 4 bases from J, with 3 bases in between. CDR3: CASSQTTEAFF. CDR3 coding DNA: TGTGCCAGCAGCCAGACCACTGAAGCTTTCTTT.

The V and J genes are TRBV6-5 and TRBJ1-6; D remains ambiguous. The ends were cut back, 0 bases at V and 13 bases at J, with 19 bases in the middle. There are 16 residues in the CDR3. Germline V gene lookup returns CDR1 MNHEY and CDR2 SVGAGI. The CDR3 sequence: CASSYSTGSGPHPLHF. The CDR3 nucleotides are TGTGCCAGCAGTTACTCGACGGGATCCGGCCCGCATCCCCTCCACTTT.

The rearrangement joins TRBV19 to TRBJ2-2; D unresolved. This CDR3 has 17 residues. V lost 6 bases and J lost 4, with 21 bases in between. Germline lookup yields CDR1 LNHDA and CDR2 SQIVND (reference sequence). Here the CDR3 reads CASRQSPLAMPTGELFF. The CDR3 bases are TGTGCCAGTAGACAAAGCCCTTTGGCCATGCCCACCGGGGAGCTGTTTTTT. The variable domain in full, completed from reference TRBV19 and TRBJ2-2, reads DGGITQSPKYLFRKEGQNVTLSCEQNLNHDAMYWYRQDPGQGLRLIYYSQIVNDFQKGDIAEGYSVSREKKESFPLTVTSAQKNPTAFYLCASRQSPLAMPTGELFFGEGSRLTVL.

The rearrangement links TRBV6-5 to TRBJ1-3; D gene ambiguous. The CDR3 contains 15 residues. Germline CDR1 reads MNHEY; CDR2 reads SVGAGI. Trimming took off 7 bases at V and 0 bases at J, with 13 bases between the two ends. The CDR3 protein is CASTTRGSSGNTIYF. In DNA, the CDR3 is TGTGCCAGCACCACACGAGGAAGCTCTGGAAACACCATATATTTT.

The V and J genes are TRBV9 and TRBJ2-1, with 7 bases matching TRBD2. Looked up from germline, CDR1 is SGDLS and CDR2 is YYNGEE. Unmatched junction bases numbered 4, after V lost 0 bases and J lost 1 base. This CDR3 comprises 16 residues. The DNA of the CDR3 is TGTGCCAGCAGCGTAGGCGGGAGTATGTCCTACAATGAGCAGTTCTTC. Translating it yields CASSVGGSMSYNEQFF. The entire variable domain, with the rest obtained from reference TRBV9 and TRBJ2-1, is as follows: DSGVTQTPKHLITATGQRVTLRCSPRSGDLSVYWYQQSLDQGLQFLIQYYNGEERAKGNILERFSAQQFPDLHSELNLSSLELGDSALYFCASSVGGSMSYNEQFFGPGTRLTVL.

V and J are TRBV5-4 and TRBJ1-6; TRBD1 might be the D (5 bases). Looked up from germline, CDR1 is SGHNT and CDR2 is YYREEE (reference sequence). Trimming left V 1 base short and J 6 bases short, with 11 bases between. The CDR3 is 15 amino acids. CDR3 nucleotides: TGTGCCAGCAGCTTGAAAGCAGGGTTTAATTCACCCCTCCACTTT. This sequence encodes CASSLKAGFNSPLHF.

Turning to this clone: Other DNA sequences in the sample encode the same CDR3. The chain couples TRBV10-1 to TRBJ2-2, with a weak D call TRBD2 (5 bases). The CDR3 is 14 amino acids. V was trimmed by 3 bases and J by 1 base, leaving 6 bases between them. CDR1 WNHNN and CDR2 SYGVQD come from the germline V gene (reference sequence). In DNA, the CDR3 is TGCGCCAGCAGTGATCGGGGGAACACCGGGGAGCTGTTTTTT. It codes for CASSDRGNTGELFF.

This rearrangement joins TRBV28 to TRBJ2-7, with 9 positions matching TRBD2. This CDR3 region has 15 residues. The germline CDR1 and CDR2 sequences are MDHEN and SYDVKM. The junction had 9 bases not matched to a gene; V was cut back by 5 bases and J by 4 bases. CDR3 sequence: CASSEGGRAGYEQYF. CDR3 bases: TGTGCCAGCAGTGAAGGCGGGAGGGCCGGTTACGAGCAGTACTTC. Together with reference TRBV28 and TRBJ2-7, the CDR3 gives the full variable domain: DVKVTQSSRYLVKRTGEKVFLECVQDMDHENMFWYRQDPGLGLRLIYFSYDVKMKEKGDIPEGYSVSREKKERFSLILESASTNQTSMYLCASSEGGRAGYEQYFGPGTRLTVT.

This chain links TRBV10-3 with TRBJ1-2; D uncertain. Germline V gene lookup returns CDR1 ENHRY and CDR2 SYGVKD. Trimming shortened V by 4 bases and J by 0 bases, and 12 bases separated the two germline ends. This CDR3 region has 15 residues. The CDR3 sequence: CAISGFRQANYGYTF. The DNA for the CDR3 is TGTGCCATCAGTGGATTCAGACAAGCTAACTATGGCTACACCTTC.

The CDR3 reads CASSAGQTQPQHF. As DNA, the CDR3 is TGCGCCAGCAGCGCGGGACAGACCCAGCCCCAGCATTTT. The chain combines TRBV10-1 with TRBJ1-5; 7 nucleotides align to TRBD1. CDR1 and CDR2 (germline): WNHNN, SYGVQD (reference sequence). Trimming removed 6 bases from V and 7 bases from J; junction bases left unmatched: 6. The CDR3 spans 13 residues.